This TCR beta chain was found in a study of beta chain features in type 1 diabetes. Whole-study results and caveats: Among all four CD4+ subsets, Type 1 diabetes patients had TCRB CDR3s that were moderately but significantly shorter. Naive, central memory and Treg TCRB repertoires appeared more alike in patients than in healthy donors.

The CDR3 has 13 amino acids. Trimming removed 10 bases at V and 1 base at J, with 13 bases between. Germline CDR1 LNHDA, CDR2 SQIVND (reference sequence). Worth noting for this clone: Its antigen is currently unknown.

The entirety of the isolated RNA underwent reverse transcription, so expressed TCRB transcripts were sequenced. Sequenced by immunoSEQ multiplex PCR; TCRdb stores in-frame clones only, minus some. The sample has about 390,000 clones; around 10% are singletons. The clonotype originates from a man younger than 45 with type 1 diabetes. The rearrangement uses TRBV19 and TRBJ2-5; D gene unclear. The sample was central memory CD4+ T cells from blood. CDR3 bases: TGTGCCACCCGGAATTACCCCCAAGAGACCCAGTACTTC. Translation: CATRNYPQETQYF.